Shown below are 16 T cell receptor beta chains from a single sample sequenced in a study of T cell responses to AZD1222 COVID-19 vaccine. TCRdb's copy holds only in-frame clones and misses some; the assay was immunoSEQ multiplex PCR. Altogether about 94,000 clones are present, 85% being singletons, with the ten largest covering roughly 4.7%. The sequencing here drew on peripheral blood, taken 28 days after the second AZD1222 dose. These receptors were taken from an adult who received the AZD1222 COVID-19 vaccine.

The rearrangement links TRBV10-3 to TRBJ1-5, with D uncertain. V was trimmed by 0 bases and J by 5 bases, leaving 5 bases between them. Germline CDR1 and CDR2: ENHRY and SYGVKD. The CDR3 is 13 residues long. The CDR3, as DNA: TGTGCCATCAGTGAGTCGGAGGATCAGCCCCAGCATTTT. Translating it yields CAISESEDQPQHF.

This clone occurred once. The rearrangement joins TRBV4-1 to TRBJ1-1; unclear D gene. CDR1 is MGHRA and CDR2 is YSYEKL in the germline V gene. There are 15 residues in the CDR3. Trimming removed 0 bases from V and 0 bases from J, with 8 bases in between. The chain's CDR3 is CASSQDENLNTEAFF. CDR3 sequence (DNA): TGCGCCAGCAGCCAAGACGAAAATCTGAACACTGAAGCTTTCTTT.

The V call is TRBV27, the J call TRBJ1-5, with a possible D match to TRBD1 (5 bases). The V gene lost 6 bases and the J gene lost 3 bases, with 18 bases spanning the gap. The CDR3 covers 16 residues. The germline V gene encodes CDR1 MNHEY and CDR2 SMNVEV (reference sequence). CDR3 in amino acids: CASSLRGAMVNQPQHF. The CDR3 DNA reads as TGTGCCAGCAGCCTGAGAGGGGCGATGGTCAATCAGCCCCAGCATTTT.

The V call is TRBV27, the J call TRBJ2-1; no clear D gene. The germline CDR1 and CDR2 sequences are MNHEY and SMNVEV (reference sequence). This CDR3 comprises 14 residues. The V end was cut by 2 bases, the J end by 6 bases, with 11 bases between. The CDR3 spells CASSLALVGNEQFF. CDR3 nucleotide sequence: TGTGCCAGCAGTTTAGCCCTAGTGGGCAATGAGCAGTTCTTC.

The chain links TRBV11-2 to TRBJ2-5; no definite D call. Germline lookup yields CDR1 SGHAT and CDR2 FQNNGV. This CDR3 region has 14 residues. V was pared by 1 base and J by 5 bases, with 11 bases between. This CDR3 is CASSLVVGGETQYF. In DNA, the CDR3 is TGTGCCAGCAGCTTAGTTGTGGGCGGTGAGACCCAGTACTTC.

Note on this clone: The identical CDR3 is also encoded by other nucleotide sequences in the sample. The J gene is TRBJ2-3, the V gene TRBV2; no clear D. Trimming shortened V by 2 bases and J by 2 bases, and 2 bases separated the two germline ends. CDR3 size: 12 residues. Germline V lookup: CDR1 SNHLY, CDR2 FYNNEI. This CDR3 reads CASSEITDTQYF. The CDR3 DNA sequence: TGTGCCAGCAGTGAAATCACAGATACGCAGTATTTT.

CDR3 nucleotides: TGCAGCGTTGAAGGTAGCGGGGCACAGAACTACAATGAGCAGTTCTTC. Translated, it gives CSVEGSGAQNYNEQFF. V is TRBV29-1 and J is TRBJ2-1, with TRBD2 identical over 8 bases. The CDR3 has 16 amino acids. Unmatched junction bases numbered 8, after V lost 1 base and J lost 3 bases. Germline CDR1 SQVTM, CDR2 ANQGSEA.

The chain joins TRBV10-3 to TRBJ1-5; 9 bases fit TRBD1. CDR3 length equals 16 residues. Germline trimming cut 10 bases from V and 3 bases from J; bases unmatched to any gene: 13. Per germline, CDR1 ENHRY and CDR2 SYGVKD. CDR3 protein: CATQPSGTGYNQPQHF. The CDR3 DNA is TGTGCCACACAGCCTTCCGGGACAGGGTACAATCAGCCCCAGCATTTT.

The CDR3 reads CASSLGQGAKTQYF. DNA for the CDR3: TGTGCCAGCAGTTTGGGACAGGGGGCAAAGACCCAGTACTTC. J is TRBJ2-5 and V is TRBV27; 12 nucleotides match TRBD1. V was clipped by 3 bases and J by 6 bases; unmatched bases: 2. CDR1 MNHEY and CDR2 SMNVEV come from the germline V gene (reference sequence). This CDR3 is built from 14 residues.

CDR3 region: CASSPGQGRRNTIYF. CDR3 nucleotides: TGTGCCAGCAGCCCCGGACAGGGGCGAAGAAACACCATATATTTT. V gene TRBV11-2 combines with J gene TRBJ1-3; 9 positions match TRBD1. J gave up 5 bases and V 5 bases, and 7 bases lay outside the gene matches. The V gene's germline CDR1 is SGHAT and CDR2 FQNNGV. This CDR3 is 15 amino acids long.

In regard to this clone: Different DNA sequences within this sample yield the same CDR3. The chain is built from TRBV7-2 and TRBJ1-1; TRBD1 is a possible D gene (6 bases). The CDR3 runs to 14 residues. Per germline, CDR1 SGHTA and CDR2 FQGNSA. V was cut by 5 bases and J by 1 base, with 11 bases left in between. The CDR3 is CASSPGAANTEAFF. CDR3 bases: TGTGCCAGCAGCCCGGGGGCAGCGAACACTGAAGCTTTCTTT.

This clone was seen a single time. The chain recombines TRBV28 with TRBJ1-5; D ambiguous. The CDR3 spans 14 residues. V lost 10 bases and J 4 bases, leaving 17 bases between the germline ends. CDR1 and CDR2 from the germline V gene are MDHEN and SYDVKM. The CDR3 nucleotides read TGTGCCATCGGGCTTGTGCAGAAAAATCAGCCCCAGCATTTT. Its translation: CAIGLVQKNQPQHF.

The J gene is TRBJ2-7, the V gene TRBV21-1; TRBD1 is the table's D call and was not checked against the DNA. TRBV21-1 is a pseudogene locus. The CDR3 totals 14 residues. CDR3 protein: CASRAPTGIYEQYF. DNA of the CDR3: TGTGCCAGCAGAGCCCCGACAGGCATCTACGAGCAGTACTTC.

The CDR3 is CASSQVLAGMTGELFF. In DNA form, the CDR3 reads TGCGCCAGCAGCCAAGTGCTAGCGGGAATGACCGGGGAGCTGTTTTTT. The chain carries TRBV4-3 and TRBJ2-2; TRBD2 matches at 9 bases. J gave up 5 bases and V 1 base, and 5 bases lay outside the gene matches. The germline gives CDR1 LGHNA, CDR2 YSLEER. The CDR3 spans 16 residues.

The chain combines TRBV15 with TRBJ2-5; TRBD2 agrees at 9 bases. Per the germline V gene, CDR1 is LNHNV and CDR2 is YYDKDF (reference sequence). V trimming: 0 bases; J trimming: 3 bases; junction bases outside the gene matches: 2. CDR3 length equals 15 residues. This CDR3 is CATSREASGKETQYF. The CDR3 DNA reads as TGTGCCACCAGCAGAGAGGCTAGCGGGAAAGAGACCCAGTACTTC.

Written as DNA, the CDR3 is TGTGCCAGCAGCCAATCGGGGGCGACGGTTTCCACAGATACGCAGTATTTT. Protein: CASSQSGATVSTDTQYF. This rearrangement joins TRBV3-1 (or the pseudogene TRBV3-2) to TRBJ2-3; perhaps D is TRBD1 or TRBD2 (6 bases each). The CDR3 contains 17 residues. V was shortened by 2 bases and J by 2 bases, with 17 bases between the two germline ends. Looked up from germline, CDR1 is LGHDT and CDR2 is YNNKEL (reference sequence).